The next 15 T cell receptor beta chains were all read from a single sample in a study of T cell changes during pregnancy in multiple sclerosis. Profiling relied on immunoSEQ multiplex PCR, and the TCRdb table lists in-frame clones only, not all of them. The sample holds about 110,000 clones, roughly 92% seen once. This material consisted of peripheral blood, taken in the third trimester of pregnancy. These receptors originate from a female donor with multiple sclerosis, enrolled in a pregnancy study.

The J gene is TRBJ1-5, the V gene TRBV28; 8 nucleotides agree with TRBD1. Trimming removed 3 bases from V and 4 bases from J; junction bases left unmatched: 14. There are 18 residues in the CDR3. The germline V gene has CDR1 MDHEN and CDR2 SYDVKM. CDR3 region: CASSLLGRDRGGNQPQHF. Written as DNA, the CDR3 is TGTGCCAGCAGTTTGTTAGGCCGAGACAGGGGCGGGAATCAGCCCCAGCATTTT. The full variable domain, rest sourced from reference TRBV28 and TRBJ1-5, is DVKVTQSSRYLVKRTGEKVFLECVQDMDHENMFWYRQDPGLGLRLIYFSYDVKMKEKGDIPEGYSVSREKKERFSLILESASTNQTSMYLCASSLLGRDRGGNQPQHFGDGTRLSIL.

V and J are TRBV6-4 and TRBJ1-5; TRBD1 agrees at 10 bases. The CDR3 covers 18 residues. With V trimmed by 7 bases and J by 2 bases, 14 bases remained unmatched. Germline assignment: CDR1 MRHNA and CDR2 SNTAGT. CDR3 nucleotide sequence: TGTGCCAGCACTGCGCGGACAGGGGGGAACCTGGGCAATCAGCCCCAGCATTTT. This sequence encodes CASTARTGGNLGNQPQHF.

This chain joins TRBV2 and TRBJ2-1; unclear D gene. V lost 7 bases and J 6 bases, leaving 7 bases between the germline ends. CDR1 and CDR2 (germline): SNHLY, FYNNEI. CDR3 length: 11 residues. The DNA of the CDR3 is TGTGCCAGCATAATCCCCAATGAGCAGTTCTTC. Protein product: CASIIPNEQFF.

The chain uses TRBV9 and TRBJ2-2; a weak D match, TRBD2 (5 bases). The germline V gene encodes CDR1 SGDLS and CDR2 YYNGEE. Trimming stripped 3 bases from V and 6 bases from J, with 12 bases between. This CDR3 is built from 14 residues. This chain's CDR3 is CASSGRTGSGELFF. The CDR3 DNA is TGTGCCAGCAGCGGGCGGACTGGGTCCGGGGAGCTGTTTTTT.

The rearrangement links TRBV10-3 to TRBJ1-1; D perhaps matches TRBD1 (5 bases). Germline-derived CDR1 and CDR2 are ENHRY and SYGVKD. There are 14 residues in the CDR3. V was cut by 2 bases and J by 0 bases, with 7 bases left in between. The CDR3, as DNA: TGTGCCATCAGTGAGGGCAGGGTGAACACTGAAGCTTTCTTT. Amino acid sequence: CAISEGRVNTEAFF.

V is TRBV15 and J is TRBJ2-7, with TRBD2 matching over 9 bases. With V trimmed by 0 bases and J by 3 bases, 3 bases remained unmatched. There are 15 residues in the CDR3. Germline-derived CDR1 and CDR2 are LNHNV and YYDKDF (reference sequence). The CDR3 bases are TGTGCCACCAGCAGAGATCGAGCGGGAGGCTACGAGCAGTACTTC. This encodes CATSRDRAGGYEQYF.

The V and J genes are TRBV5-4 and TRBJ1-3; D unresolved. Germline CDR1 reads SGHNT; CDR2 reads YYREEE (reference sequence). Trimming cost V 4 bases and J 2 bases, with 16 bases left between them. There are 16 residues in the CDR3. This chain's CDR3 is CASSPGGPEPGNTIYF. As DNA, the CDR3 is TGTGCCAGCAGCCCGGGTGGTCCTGAGCCTGGAAACACCATATATTTT.

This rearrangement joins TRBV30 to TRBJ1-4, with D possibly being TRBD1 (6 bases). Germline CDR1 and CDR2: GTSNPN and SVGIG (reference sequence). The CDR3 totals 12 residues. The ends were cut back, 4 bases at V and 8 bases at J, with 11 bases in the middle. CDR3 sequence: CAWNRDREKLFF. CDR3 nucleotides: TGTGCCTGGAACAGGGATAGAGAAAAACTGTTTTTT. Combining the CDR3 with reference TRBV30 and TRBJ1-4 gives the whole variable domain SQTIHQWPATLVQPVGSPLSLECTVEGTSNPNLYWYRQAAGRGLQLLFYSVGIGQISSEVPQNLSASRPQDRQFILSSKKLLLSDSGFYLCAWNRDREKLFFGSGTQLSVL.

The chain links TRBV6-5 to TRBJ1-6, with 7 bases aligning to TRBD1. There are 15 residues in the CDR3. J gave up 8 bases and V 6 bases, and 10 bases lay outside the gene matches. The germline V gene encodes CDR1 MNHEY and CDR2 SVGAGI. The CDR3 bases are TGTGCCAGCAGGTCCCAGGGGGAGGTATATTCACCCCTCCACTTT. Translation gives CASRSQGEVYSPLHF.

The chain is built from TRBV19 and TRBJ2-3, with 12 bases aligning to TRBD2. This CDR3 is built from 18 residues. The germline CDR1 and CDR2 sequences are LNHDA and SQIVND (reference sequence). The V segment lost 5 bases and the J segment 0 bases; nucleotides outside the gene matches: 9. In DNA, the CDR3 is TGTGCCAGTAGTCTCACTAGCGGGGGGACCCTTAGCACAGATACGCAGTATTTT. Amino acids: CASSLTSGGTLSTDTQYF.

The CDR3 loop is CASSLRGGEADTQYF. In DNA form, the CDR3 reads TGTGCCAGCAGCTTGCGGGGCGGGGAGGCAGATACGCAGTATTTT. The genes are TRBV7-3 and TRBJ2-3, with a weak D call TRBD2 (6 bases). Germline values: CDR1 SGHTA, CDR2 FQGTGA. Trimming removed 3 bases from V and 4 bases from J, with 14 bases in between. The CDR3 is 15 residues long.

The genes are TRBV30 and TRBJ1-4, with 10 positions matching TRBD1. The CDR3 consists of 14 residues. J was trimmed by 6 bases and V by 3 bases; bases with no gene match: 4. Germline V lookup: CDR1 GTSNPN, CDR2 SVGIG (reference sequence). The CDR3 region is CAWRTTGGYEKLFF. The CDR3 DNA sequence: TGTGCCTGGAGAACGACAGGGGGCTATGAAAAACTGTTTTTT.

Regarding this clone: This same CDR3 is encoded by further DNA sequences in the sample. The CDR3 coding sequence is TGTGCCAGCAGTCACAGGGATAGCAATCAGCCCCAGCATTTT. Amino acids: CASSHRDSNQPQHF. The chain is built from TRBV27 and TRBJ1-5, with D tentatively TRBD1 (6 bases). The ends were cut back, 5 bases at V and 0 bases at J, with 8 bases in the middle. Germline CDR1 reads MNHEY; CDR2 reads SMNVEV (reference sequence). The CDR3 runs 14 residues.

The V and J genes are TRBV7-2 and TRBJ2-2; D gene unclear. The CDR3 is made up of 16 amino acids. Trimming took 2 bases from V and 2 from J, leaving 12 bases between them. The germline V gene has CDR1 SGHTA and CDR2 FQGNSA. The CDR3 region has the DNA TGTGCCAGCAGCTTAAACCCCACTATTAACACCGGGGAGCTGTTTTTT. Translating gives CASSLNPTINTGELFF.

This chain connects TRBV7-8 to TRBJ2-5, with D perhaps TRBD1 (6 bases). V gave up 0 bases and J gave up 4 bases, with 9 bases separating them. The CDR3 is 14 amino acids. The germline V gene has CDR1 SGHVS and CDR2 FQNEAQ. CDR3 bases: TGTGCCAGCAGCTTAGCGGGGGCGGTAGAGACCCAGTACTTC. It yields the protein CASSLAGAVETQYF.